This is a list of T cell receptor beta chains from one sample in a study of cytomegalovirus exposure and HLA in healthy donors. Profiling relied on immunoSEQ multiplex PCR, and the TCRdb table lists in-frame clones only, not all of them. Of over 200,000 clones listed, around 89% are singletons. The sequencing input was PBMCs. These receptors originate from a woman between 18 and 29 years old in good health and CMV-seronegative. The CDR3 runs from the conserved cysteine through the conserved F or W. D genes are given only for firm matches. Clone size is given for some rows only: seen once, a few or many times, or a class if the clone is expanded.

D: TRBD1
V: TRBV10-3
size: .
J: TRBJ2-7
CDR3: CAAKSPGQIIEQYF
DNA: TGTGCCGCAAAATCTCCGGGACAGATAATCGAGCAGTACTTC

D: .
V: TRBV9
size: few
J: TRBJ2-7
CDR3: CASSVDEGRGYEQYF
DNA: TGTGCCAGCAGCGTAGACGAGGGCCGGGGCTACGAGCAGTACTTC

D: TRBD1
V: TRBV5-8
size: .
J: TRBJ1-2
CDR3: CASSRNRGNGYTF
DNA: TGTGCCAGCAGCCGCAACAGGGGCAATGGCTACACCTTC

D: .
V: TRBV5-6
size: .
J: TRBJ1-2
CDR3: CASSLLGGRDYGYTF
DNA: TGTGCCAGCAGCTTGCTCGGGGGTAGGGACTATGGCTACACCTTC

D: .
V: TRBV7-2
size: .
J: TRBJ2-5
CDR3: CASSRRGSGETQYF
DNA: TGTGCCAGCAGTCGGAGGGGTTCTGGTGAGACCCAGTACTTC

D: .
V: TRBV2
size: few
J: TRBJ1-4
CDR3: CASRNSEKLFF
DNA: TGTGCCAGCAGGAACAGTGAAAAACTGTTTTTT

D: .
V: TRBV7-8
size: .
J: TRBJ2-3
CDR3: CASSLAATGSRSQYF
DNA: TGTGCCAGCAGCTTAGCGGCCACAGGGTCCCGATCGCAGTATTTT

D: .
V: TRBV2
size: .
J: TRBJ2-3
CDR3: CASPGEALSNTQYF
DNA: TGTGCCAGCCCTGGCGAGGCGCTTTCTAATACGCAGTATTTT

D: TRBD2
V: TRBV5-4
size: .
J: TRBJ2-7
CDR3: CASSMVGTRAHEQYF
DNA: TGTGCCAGCAGCATGGTTGGGACTAGGGCCCACGAGCAGTACTTC

D: TRBD2
V: TRBV29-1
size: .
J: TRBJ2-5
CDR3: CSVEGLAGETQYF
DNA: TGCAGCGTTGAGGGACTAGCGGGGGAGACCCAGTACTTC

D: .
V: TRBV19
size: .
J: TRBJ1-5
CDR3: CASSRERENSNQPQHF
DNA: TGTGCCAGTAGTAGGGAGAGGGAAAATAGCAATCAGCCCCAGCATTTT

D: .
V: TRBV2
size: .
J: TRBJ2-7
CDR3: CASSDSVYYEQYF
DNA: TGTGCCAGCAGTGACAGCGTATACTACGAGCAGTACTTC

D: TRBD1
V: TRBV6-5
size: .
J: TRBJ2-7
CDR3: CASSYGQASSYEQYF
DNA: TGTGCCAGCAGTTACGGACAGGCCAGCTCCTACGAGCAGTACTTC

D: TRBD2
V: TRBV5-1
size: .
J: TRBJ2-3
CDR3: CASSSLAGGPDTDTQYF
DNA: TGCGCCAGCAGCTCCTTAGCGGGAGGGCCGGACACAGATACGCAGTATTTT

D: .
V: TRBV19
size: .
J: TRBJ1-4
CDR3: CASSSRVEWANEKLFF
DNA: TGTGCCAGTAGCTCGAGGGTGGAGTGGGCTAATGAAAAACTGTTTTTT

D: .
V: TRBV7-8
size: .
J: TRBJ1-2
CDR3: CASSLLAKGYTF
DNA: TGTGCCAGCAGCTTATTAGCCAAAGGCTACACCTTC

D: TRBD1
V: TRBV15
size: .
J: TRBJ2-7
CDR3: CATNRGFGYEQYF
DNA: TGTGCCACGAACAGGGGGTTTGGCTACGAGCAGTACTTC

D: TRBD1
V: TRBV7-3
size: once
J: TRBJ2-7
CDR3: CASSPNSGQGGEQYF
DNA: TGTGCCAGCAGCCCCAATAGCGGACAGGGAGGCGAGCAGTACTTC

D: .
V: TRBV29-1
size: .
J: TRBJ2-6
CDR3: CSVEDNSGANVLTF
DNA: TGCAGCGTTGAAGACAACTCTGGGGCCAACGTCCTGACTTTC

D: .
V: TRBV4-2
size: .
J: TRBJ1-6
CDR3: CASSPGRQEAGFYNSPLHF
DNA: TGTGCCAGCAGCCCCGGACGACAGGAAGCAGGATTCTATAATTCACCCCTCCACTTT

D: .
V: TRBV6-1
size: .
J: TRBJ1-2
CDR3: CASSVWTANYGYTF
DNA: TGTGCCAGCAGTGTATGGACAGCTAACTATGGCTACACCTTC

D: TRBD2
V: TRBV9
size: .
J: TRBJ2-3
CDR3: CASSAPPRLAGGHTDTQYF
DNA: TGTGCCAGCAGCGCGCCCCCACGACTAGCGGGGGGGCACACAGATACGCAGTATTTT

D: .
V: TRBV21-1
size: .
J: TRBJ2-7
CDR3: CASSTFGVASGPYEQYF
DNA: TGTGCCAGCAGCACTTTCGGTGTGGCTAGCGGGCCCTACGAGCAGTACTTC

D: .
V: TRBV27
size: .
J: TRBJ2-1
CDR3: CASSSSSLANEQFF
DNA: TGTGCCAGCAGTTCCTCCTCTTTAGCAAATGAGCAGTTCTTC

D: TRBD2
V: TRBV7-2
size: .
J: TRBJ2-2
CDR3: CASSKHPSGVNTGELFF
DNA: TGTGCCAGCAGCAAACACCCTAGCGGGGTAAACACCGGGGAGCTGTTTTTT

D: TRBD2
V: TRBV5-4
size: .
J: TRBJ2-7
CDR3: CASRTSGISYEQYF
DNA: TGTGCCAGTAGGACTAGCGGGATATCCTACGAGCAGTACTTC

D: TRBD2
V: TRBV5-4
size: .
J: TRBJ2-7
CDR3: CASSLGASGEQYF
DNA: TGTGCCAGCAGCTTGGGGGCTAGCGGCGAGCAGTACTTC

D: TRBD1
V: TRBV7-8
size: .
J: TRBJ1-2
CDR3: CASSLLFGTGGDYGYTF
DNA: TGTGCCAGCAGCTTATTATTCGGGACAGGGGGCGACTATGGCTACACCTTC

D: TRBD2
V: TRBV4-3
size: .
J: TRBJ2-1
CDR3: CASSQEPGRGYNEQFF
DNA: TGCGCCAGCAGCCAAGAACCCGGGAGGGGGTACAATGAGCAGTTCTTC

D: TRBD1
V: TRBV12-5
size: .
J: TRBJ1-2
CDR3: CASVVSRGQGPGGYTF
DNA: TGTGCTAGTGTTGTAAGCCGGGGACAGGGGCCAGGGGGCTACACCTTC

D: .
V: TRBV27
size: .
J: TRBJ1-5
CDR3: CASSLSWTGLAQHF
DNA: TGTGCCAGCAGTTTATCGTGGACTGGCTTAGCCCAGCATTTT